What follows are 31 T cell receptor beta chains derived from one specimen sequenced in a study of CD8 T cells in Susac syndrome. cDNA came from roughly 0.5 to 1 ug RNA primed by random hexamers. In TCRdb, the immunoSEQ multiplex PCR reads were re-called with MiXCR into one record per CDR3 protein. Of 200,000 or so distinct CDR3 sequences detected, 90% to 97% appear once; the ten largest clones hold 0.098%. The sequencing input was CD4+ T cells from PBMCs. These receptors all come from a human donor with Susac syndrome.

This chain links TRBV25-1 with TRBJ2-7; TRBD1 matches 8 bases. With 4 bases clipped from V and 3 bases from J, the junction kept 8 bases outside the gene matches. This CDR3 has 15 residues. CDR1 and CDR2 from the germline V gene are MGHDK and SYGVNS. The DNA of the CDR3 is TGTGCCAGCAGTGCCTCTAACAGGGGGGACTACGAGCAGTACTTC. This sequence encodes CASSASNRGDYEQYF.

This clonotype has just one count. The CDR3 DNA is TGTGCCAGCAGTTTTCCGGGGGGGCTAAGTGAGCAGTTCTTC. It specifies CASSFPGGLSEQFF. The chain has TRBV5-4 and TRBJ2-1, with 8 positions matching TRBD2. Germline trimming cut 5 bases from V and 9 bases from J; bases unmatched to any gene: 10. Looked up from germline, CDR1 is SGHNT and CDR2 is YYREEE (reference sequence). This CDR3 spans 14 amino acids.

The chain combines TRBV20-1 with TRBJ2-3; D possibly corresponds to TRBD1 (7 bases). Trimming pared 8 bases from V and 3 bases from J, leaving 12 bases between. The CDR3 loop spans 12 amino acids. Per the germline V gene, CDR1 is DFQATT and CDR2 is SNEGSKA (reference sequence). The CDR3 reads CSWTGGTDTQYF. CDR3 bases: TGCAGTTGGACAGGAGGGACAGATACGCAGTATTTT.

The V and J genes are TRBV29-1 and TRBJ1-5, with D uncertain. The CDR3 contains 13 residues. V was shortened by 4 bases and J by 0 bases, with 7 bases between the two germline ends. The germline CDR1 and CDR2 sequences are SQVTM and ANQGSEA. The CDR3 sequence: CSVGPNSNQPQHF. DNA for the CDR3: TGCAGCGTTGGGCCGAATAGCAATCAGCCCCAGCATTTT.

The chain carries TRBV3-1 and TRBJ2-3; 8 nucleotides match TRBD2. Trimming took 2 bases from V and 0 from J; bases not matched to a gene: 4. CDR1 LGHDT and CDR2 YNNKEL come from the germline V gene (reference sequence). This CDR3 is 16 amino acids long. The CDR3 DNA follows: TGTGCCAGCAGCCAAATAGCGGGGAGTAGCACAGATACGCAGTATTTT. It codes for CASSQIAGSSTDTQYF.

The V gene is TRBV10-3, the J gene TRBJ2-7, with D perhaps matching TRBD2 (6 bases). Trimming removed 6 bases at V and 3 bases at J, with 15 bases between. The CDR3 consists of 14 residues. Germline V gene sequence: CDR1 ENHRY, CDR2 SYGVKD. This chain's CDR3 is CAISLAGPDYEQYF. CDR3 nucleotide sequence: TGTGCCATCAGCCTCGCGGGGCCGGACTACGAGCAGTACTTC.

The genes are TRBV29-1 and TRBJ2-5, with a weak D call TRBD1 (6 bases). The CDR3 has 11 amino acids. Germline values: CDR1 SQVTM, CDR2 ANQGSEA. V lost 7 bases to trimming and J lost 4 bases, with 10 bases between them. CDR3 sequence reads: CSGQVLETQYF. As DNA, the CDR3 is TGCAGCGGACAGGTCTTAGAGACCCAGTACTTC.

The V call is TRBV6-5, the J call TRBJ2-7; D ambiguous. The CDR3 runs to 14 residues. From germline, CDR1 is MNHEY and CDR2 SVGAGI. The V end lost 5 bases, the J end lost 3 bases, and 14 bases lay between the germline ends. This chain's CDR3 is CASSKNSRDYEQYF. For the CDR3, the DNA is TGTGCCAGCAGTAAAAATTCCAGAGACTACGAGCAGTACTTC.

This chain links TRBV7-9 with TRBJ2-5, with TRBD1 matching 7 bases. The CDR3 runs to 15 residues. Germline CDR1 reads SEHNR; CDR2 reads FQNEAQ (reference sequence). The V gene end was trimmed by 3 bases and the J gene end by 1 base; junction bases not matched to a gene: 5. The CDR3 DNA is TGTGCCAGCAGCTTCTCACAGGGGTTCCAAGAGACCCAGTACTTC. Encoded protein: CASSFSQGFQETQYF.

The CDR3 protein is CASSLVAGGFIDTEAFF. In nucleotides, the CDR3 is TGCGCCAGCAGCCTCGTGGCAGGGGGTTTTATAGACACTGAAGCTTTCTTT. The chain links TRBV4-3 to TRBJ1-1, with 7 positions matching TRBD1. Looked up from germline, CDR1 is LGHNA and CDR2 is YSLEER. The V and J ends lost 4 bases and 3 bases, in that order; junction bases with no gene match: 14. The CDR3 spans 17 residues.

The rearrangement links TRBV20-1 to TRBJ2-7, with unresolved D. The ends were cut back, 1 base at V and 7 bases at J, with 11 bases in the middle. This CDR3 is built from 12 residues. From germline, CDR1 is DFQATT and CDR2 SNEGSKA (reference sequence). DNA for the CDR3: TGCAGTGCTAGAGTCGCTTCGGCTGAGCAGTACTTC. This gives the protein CSARVASAEQYF.

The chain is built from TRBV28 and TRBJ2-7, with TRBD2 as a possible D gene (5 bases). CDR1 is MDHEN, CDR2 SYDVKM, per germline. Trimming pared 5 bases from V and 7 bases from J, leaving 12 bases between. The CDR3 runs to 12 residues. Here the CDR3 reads CASSERRREQYF. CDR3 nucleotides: TGTGCCAGCAGTGAGAGGAGGCGGGAGCAGTACTTC.

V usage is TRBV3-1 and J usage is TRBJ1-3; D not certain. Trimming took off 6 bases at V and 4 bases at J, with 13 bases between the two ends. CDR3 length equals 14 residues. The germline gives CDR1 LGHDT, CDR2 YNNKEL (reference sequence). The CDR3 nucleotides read TGTGCCAGCAGTCATACATCCGCGGGAAACACCATATATTTT. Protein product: CASSHTSAGNTIYF.

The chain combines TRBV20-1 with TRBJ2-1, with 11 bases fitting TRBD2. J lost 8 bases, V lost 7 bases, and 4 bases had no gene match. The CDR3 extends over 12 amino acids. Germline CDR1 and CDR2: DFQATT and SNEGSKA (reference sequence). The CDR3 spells CSVGTSGYEQFF. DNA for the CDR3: TGCAGTGTAGGGACTAGCGGTTATGAGCAGTTCTTC.

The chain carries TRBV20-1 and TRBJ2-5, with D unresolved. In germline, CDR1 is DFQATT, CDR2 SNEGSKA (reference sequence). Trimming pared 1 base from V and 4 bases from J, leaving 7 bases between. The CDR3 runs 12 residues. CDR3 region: CSARGQVETQYF. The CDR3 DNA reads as TGCAGTGCTAGAGGGCAGGTAGAGACCCAGTACTTC.

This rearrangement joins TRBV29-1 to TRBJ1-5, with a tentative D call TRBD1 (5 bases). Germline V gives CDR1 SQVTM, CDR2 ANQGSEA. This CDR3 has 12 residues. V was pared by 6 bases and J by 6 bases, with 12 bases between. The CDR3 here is CSVGQGGQPQHF. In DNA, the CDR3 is TGCAGCGTCGGCCAGGGAGGTCAGCCCCAGCATTTT.

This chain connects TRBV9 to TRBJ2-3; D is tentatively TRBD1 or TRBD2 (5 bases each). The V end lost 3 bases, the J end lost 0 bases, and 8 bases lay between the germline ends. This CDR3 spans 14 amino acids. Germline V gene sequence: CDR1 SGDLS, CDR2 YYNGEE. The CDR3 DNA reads TGTGCCAGCAGCGCCAGGGACAGCACAGATACGCAGTATTTT. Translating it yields CASSARDSTDTQYF.

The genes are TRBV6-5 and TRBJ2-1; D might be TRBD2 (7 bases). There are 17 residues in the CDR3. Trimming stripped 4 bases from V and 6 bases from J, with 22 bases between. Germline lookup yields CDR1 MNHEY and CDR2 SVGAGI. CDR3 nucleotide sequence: TGTGCCAGCAGTTCGCGAAGGGGGGGCGCGGTAGGCAATGAGCAGTTCTTC. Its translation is CASSSRRGGAVGNEQFF.

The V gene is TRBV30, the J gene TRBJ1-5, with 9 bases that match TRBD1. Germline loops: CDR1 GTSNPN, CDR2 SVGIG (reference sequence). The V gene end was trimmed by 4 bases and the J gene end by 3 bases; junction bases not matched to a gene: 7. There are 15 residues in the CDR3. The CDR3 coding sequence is TGTGCCTGGAACTCCGGGACAGGGCTCAATCAGCCCCAGCATTTT. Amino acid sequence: CAWNSGTGLNQPQHF. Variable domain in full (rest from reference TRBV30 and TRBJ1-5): SQTIHQWPATLVQPVGSPLSLECTVEGTSNPNLYWYRQAAGRGLQLLFYSVGIGQISSEVPQNLSASRPQDRQFILSSKKLLLSDSGFYLCAWNSGTGLNQPQHFGDGTRLSIL.

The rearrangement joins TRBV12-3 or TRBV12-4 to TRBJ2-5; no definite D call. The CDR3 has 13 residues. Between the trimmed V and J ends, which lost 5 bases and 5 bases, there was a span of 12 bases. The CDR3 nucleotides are TGTGCCAGCAGTATCAGGATTAGGGAGACCCAGTACTTC. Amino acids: CASSIRIRETQYF.

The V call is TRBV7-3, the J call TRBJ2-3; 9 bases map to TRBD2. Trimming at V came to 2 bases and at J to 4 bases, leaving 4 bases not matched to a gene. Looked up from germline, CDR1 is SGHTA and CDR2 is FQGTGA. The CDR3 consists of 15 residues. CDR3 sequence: CASSLGGGAADTQYF. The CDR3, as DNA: TGTGCCAGCAGCTTAGGCGGGGGGGCCGCAGATACGCAGTATTTT.

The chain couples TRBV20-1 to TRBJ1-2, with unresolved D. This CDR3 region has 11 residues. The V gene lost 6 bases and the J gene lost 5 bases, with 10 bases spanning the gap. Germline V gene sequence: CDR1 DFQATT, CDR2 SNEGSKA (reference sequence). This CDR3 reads CSASGPYGYTF. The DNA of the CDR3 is TGCAGTGCCTCAGGCCCTTATGGCTACACCTTC.

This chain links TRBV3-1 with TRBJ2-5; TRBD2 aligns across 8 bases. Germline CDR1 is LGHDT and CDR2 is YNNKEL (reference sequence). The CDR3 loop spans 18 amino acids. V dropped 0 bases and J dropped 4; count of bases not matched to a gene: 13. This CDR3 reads CASSQDPGGAGAAETQYF. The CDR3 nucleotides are TGTGCCAGCAGCCAAGACCCGGGGGGGGCAGGCGCGGCAGAGACCCAGTACTTC.

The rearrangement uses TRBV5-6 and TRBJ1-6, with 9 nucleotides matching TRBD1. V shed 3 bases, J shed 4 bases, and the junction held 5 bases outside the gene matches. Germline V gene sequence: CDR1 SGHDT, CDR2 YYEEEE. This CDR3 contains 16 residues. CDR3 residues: CASSSSGTGYNSPLHF. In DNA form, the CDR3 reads TGTGCCAGCAGCTCCTCCGGGACAGGGTATAATTCACCCCTCCACTTT.

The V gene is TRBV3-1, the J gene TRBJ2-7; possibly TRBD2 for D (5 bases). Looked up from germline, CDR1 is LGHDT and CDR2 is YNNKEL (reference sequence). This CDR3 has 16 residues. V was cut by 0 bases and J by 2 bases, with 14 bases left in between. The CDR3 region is CASSQDARLTTYEQYF. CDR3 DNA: TGTGCCAGCAGCCAAGATGCCCGACTGACTACCTACGAGCAGTACTTC.

The CDR3 DNA reads as TGCAGTGCTAACCGGGCTACCGACTCTCCCCAGCATTTT. It translates to CSANRATDSPQHF. The chain is built from TRBV20-1 and TRBJ1-5; D call uncertain. The CDR3 contains 13 residues. V shed 4 bases and J shed 10 bases, with 17 bases lying between them. The germline V gene has CDR1 DFQATT and CDR2 SNEGSKA (reference sequence).

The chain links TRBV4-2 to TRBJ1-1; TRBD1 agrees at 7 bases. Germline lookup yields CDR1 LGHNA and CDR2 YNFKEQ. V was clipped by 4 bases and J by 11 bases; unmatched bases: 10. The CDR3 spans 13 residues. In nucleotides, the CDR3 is TGTGCCAGCAGCCCAACGCTGAAACAGGGGGCTTTCTTT. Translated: CASSPTLKQGAFF.

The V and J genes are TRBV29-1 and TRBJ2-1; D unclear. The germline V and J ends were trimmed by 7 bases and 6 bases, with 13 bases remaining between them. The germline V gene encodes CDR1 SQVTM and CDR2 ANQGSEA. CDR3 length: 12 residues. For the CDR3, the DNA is TGCAGCGCTTCTCCAGGAACCAATGAGCAGTTCTTC. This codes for CSASPGTNEQFF.

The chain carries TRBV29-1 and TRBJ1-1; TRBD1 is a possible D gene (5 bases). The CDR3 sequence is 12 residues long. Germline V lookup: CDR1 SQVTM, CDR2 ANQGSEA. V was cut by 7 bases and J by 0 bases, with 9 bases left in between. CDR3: CSASQVNTEAFF. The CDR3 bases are TGCAGCGCATCACAGGTGAACACTGAAGCTTTCTTT.

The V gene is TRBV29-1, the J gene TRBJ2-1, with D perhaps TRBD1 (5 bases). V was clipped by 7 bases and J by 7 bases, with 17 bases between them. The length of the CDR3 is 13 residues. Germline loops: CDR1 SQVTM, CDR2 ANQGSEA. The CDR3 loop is CSGGEATRNEQFF. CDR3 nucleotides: TGCAGCGGGGGCGAGGCCACGCGGAATGAGCAGTTCTTC.

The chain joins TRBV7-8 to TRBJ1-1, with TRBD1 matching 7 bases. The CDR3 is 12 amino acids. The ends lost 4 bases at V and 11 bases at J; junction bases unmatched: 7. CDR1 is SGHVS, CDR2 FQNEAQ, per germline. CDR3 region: CASSSTGYEAFF. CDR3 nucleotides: TGTGCCAGCAGCTCGACAGGGTATGAGGCTTTCTTT.